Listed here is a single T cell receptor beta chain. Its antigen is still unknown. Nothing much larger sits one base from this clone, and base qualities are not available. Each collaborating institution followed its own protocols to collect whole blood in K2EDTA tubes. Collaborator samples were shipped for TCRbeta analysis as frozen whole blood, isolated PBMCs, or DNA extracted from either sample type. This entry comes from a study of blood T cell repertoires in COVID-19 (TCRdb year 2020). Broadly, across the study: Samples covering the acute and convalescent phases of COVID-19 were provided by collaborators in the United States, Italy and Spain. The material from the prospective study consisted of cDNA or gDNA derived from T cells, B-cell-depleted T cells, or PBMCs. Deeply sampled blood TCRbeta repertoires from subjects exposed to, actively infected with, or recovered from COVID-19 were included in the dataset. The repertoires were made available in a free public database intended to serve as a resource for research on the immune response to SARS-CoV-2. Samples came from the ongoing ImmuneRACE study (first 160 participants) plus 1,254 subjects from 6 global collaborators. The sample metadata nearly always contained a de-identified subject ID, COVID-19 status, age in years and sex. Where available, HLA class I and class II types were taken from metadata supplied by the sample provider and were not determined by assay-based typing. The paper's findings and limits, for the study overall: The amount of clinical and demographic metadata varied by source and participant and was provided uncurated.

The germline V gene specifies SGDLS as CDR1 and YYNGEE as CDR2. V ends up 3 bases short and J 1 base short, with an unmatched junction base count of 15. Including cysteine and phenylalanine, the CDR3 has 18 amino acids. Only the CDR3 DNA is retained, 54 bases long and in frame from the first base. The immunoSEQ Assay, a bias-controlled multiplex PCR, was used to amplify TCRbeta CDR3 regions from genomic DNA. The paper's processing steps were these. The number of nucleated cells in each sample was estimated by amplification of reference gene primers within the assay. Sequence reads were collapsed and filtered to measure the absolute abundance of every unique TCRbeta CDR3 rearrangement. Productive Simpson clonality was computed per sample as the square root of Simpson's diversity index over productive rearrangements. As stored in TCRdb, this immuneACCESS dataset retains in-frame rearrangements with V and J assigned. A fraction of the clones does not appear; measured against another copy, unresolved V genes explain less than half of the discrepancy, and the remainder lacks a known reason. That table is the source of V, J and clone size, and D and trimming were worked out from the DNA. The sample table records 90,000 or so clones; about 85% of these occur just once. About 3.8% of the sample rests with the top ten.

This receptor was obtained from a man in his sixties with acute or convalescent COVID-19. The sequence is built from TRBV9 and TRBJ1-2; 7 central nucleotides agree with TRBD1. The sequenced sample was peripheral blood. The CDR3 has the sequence CASSALILRQGGNYGYTF. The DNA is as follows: TGTGCCAGCAGCGCTTTAATACTCAGACAGGGAGGTAACTATGGCTACACCTTC.